This passage covers 2 T cell receptor beta chains from one sample sequenced in a study of T cell responses to AZD1222 COVID-19 vaccine (dated by TCRdb to about 2021). The sample's time point label, decoded: about 28 days (+/-7) after the second vaccine dose. Libraries were constructed by the immunoSEQ multiplex PCR assay. The table was pulled from immuneACCESS by TCRdb, which kept in-frame rearrangements only. Such tables lose some clones; where checked, under half of the loss comes from unresolved V genes, and the rest has no known cause. In all, the sample holds approximately 100,000 clones, and 75% to 90% of those were seen once. 4.5% of the sample lies in the top ten. The sample was peripheral blood, taken 28 days after the second AZD1222 dose. The receptors were gathered from an adult who received the AZD1222 COVID-19 vaccine.

On this clone itself: Sequence at one end of the junction differs from germline and may be a read error. The V gene is TRBV5-1, the J gene TRBJ2-1; 8 bases agree with TRBD2. This CDR3 spans 12 amino acids. CDR1 SGHRS and CDR2 YFSETQ come from the germline V gene. The CDR3 loop is CASSSGGRHGVF. CDR3 DNA sequence: TGCGCCAGCAGCTCGGGGGGGCGCCACGGGGTCTTC.

This chain joins TRBV6-5 and TRBJ2-7, with D tentatively TRBD1 or TRBD2 (5 bases each). V gave up 0 bases and J gave up 1 base, with 7 bases separating them. Germline V gene lookup returns CDR1 MNHEY and CDR2 SVGAGI. CDR3 length: 14 amino acids. Written as DNA, the CDR3 is TGTGCCAGCAGTTACTCTGGGGGATCCTACGAGCAGTACTTC. This gives the protein CASSYSGGSYEQYF.